This TCR beta chain was profiled in a study of control samples from healthy donors and cancer patients. Germline-derived CDR1 and CDR2 are SGHDT and YYEEEE. V was cut by 3 bases and J by 6 bases, with 14 bases left in between. The CDR3 spans 14 residues. TCRdb's table, derived via immunoSEQ multiplex PCR, lists solely in-frame clones and lacks some. The table has more than 150,000 clones, 80% to 95% seen once. The sequence came from a woman in her 30s in good health. The chain is built from TRBV5-6 and TRBJ2-3; D perhaps matches TRBD2 (5 bases). Material: blood. Here the CDR3 DNA reads TGTGCCAGCAGCTACCCCCGAGAGGGCGATACGCAGTATTTT. Its protein product is CASSYPREGDTQYF.